Listed below are T cell receptor beta chains from one sample, sequenced in a study of T-cell reconstitution after alpha-beta-depleted transplantation in children. One entry per CDR3 protein results from TCRdb running MiXCR on the PCR reads. The table shows about a million distinct CDR3 sequences, with 25% to 30% occurring only once. The sample in question was PBMCs, mostly from graft donor cells, obtained 360 days after TCRalphabeta/CD19-depleted stem cell transplant. The source of these receptors is a boy in the first two years of life who had a stem cell transplant for SCID, so the T cells may come from the graft donor. Both conserved end residues are part of each CDR3. A D gene is named only where the DNA matches it firmly. Size tells how often a clone was seen (once, few, many) or the class of an expanded clone, and some rows leave it out.

V gene	D gene	J gene	clone size	CDR3 protein	CDR3 DNA
TRBV15	-	TRBJ2-1	-	CATSRDGLEAQFF	TGTGCCACCAGCAGAGATGGGCTAGAGGCGCAGTTCTTC
TRBV5-5	-	TRBJ2-1	-	CASSWGLLGVDEQFF	TGTGCCAGCAGCTGGGGACTCCTTGGGGTTGATGAGCAGTTCTTC
TRBV3-1	-	TRBJ1-5	-	CASSPIGNQPQHF	TGTGCCAGCAGCCCCATTGGCAATCAGCCCCAGCATTTT
TRBV6-1	TRBD1	TRBJ2-1	-	CASRGTGTYNEQFF	TGTGCCAGCCGTGGGACAGGGACCTACAATGAGCAGTTCTTC
TRBV4-3	TRBD2	TRBJ2-2	-	CASSPVSGGNWNTGELFF	TGCGCCAGCAGCCCCGTAAGCGGGGGGAATTGGAACACCGGGGAGCTGTTTTTT
TRBV5-5	-	TRBJ2-1	-	CASTYLSSYNEQFF	TGTGCCAGCACATACCTAAGCTCCTACAATGAGCAGTTCTTC
TRBV5-1	-	TRBJ1-1	-	CASSYYNGGTEAFF	TGCGCCAGCAGCTACTACAATGGGGGCACTGAAGCTTTCTTT
TRBV19	-	TRBJ2-6	few	CASSTGGDSGANVLTF	TGTGCCAGTAGTACAGGCGGGGACTCTGGGGCCAACGTCCTGACTTTC
TRBV13	-	TRBJ2-7	-	CASSLRGSGGDEQYF	TGTGCCAGCAGCTTGCGGGGCTCCGGCGGGGACGAGCAGTACTTC
TRBV5-1	-	TRBJ2-2	few	CASSLGGFNTGELFF	TGCGCCAGCAGCTTGGGAGGATTTAACACCGGGGAGCTGTTTTTT
TRBV5-1	TRBD2	TRBJ2-3	-	CASTLISGVTDTQYF	TGCGCCAGCACCCTCATTAGCGGGGTCACAGATACGCAGTATTTT
TRBV9	-	TRBJ1-2	few	CASSVGARGFYGYTF	TGTGCCAGCAGCGTAGGAGCCAGGGGTTTCTATGGCTACACCTTC
TRBV5-1	-	TRBJ2-2	few	CASSRGTLGTGELFF	TGCGCCAGCAGCCGGGGGACCCTGGGGACCGGGGAGCTGTTTTTT
TRBV12-3/TRBV12-4	-	TRBJ1-2	-	CASSFTVNYGYTF	TGTGCCAGCAGTTTTACGGTTAACTATGGCTACACCTTC
TRBV24-1	-	TRBJ2-5	few	CATSDPRITGAYDGEETQYF	TGTGCCACCAGTGATCCGAGGATTACCGGGGCCTACGATGGGGAAGAGACCCAGTACTTC
TRBV7-9	-	TRBJ2-5	-	CASSLGFGRSETQYF	TGTGCCAGCAGCTTAGGGTTTGGGCGCTCGGAGACCCAGTACTTC
TRBV6-2/TRBV6-3	-	TRBJ2-2	-	CASRTRETGELFF	TGTGCCAGCCGAACGCGGGAAACCGGGGAGCTGTTTTTT
TRBV29-1	-	TRBJ2-5	-	CSVGARWQETQYF	TGCAGCGTTGGAGCCCGATGGCAGGAGACCCAGTACTTC
TRBV29-1	-	TRBJ1-4	few	CSVELVEDNEKLFF	TGCAGCGTTGAATTGGTCGAGGATAATGAAAAACTGTTTTTT
TRBV18	-	TRBJ2-2	-	CASSPLTWLQGTGELFF	TGTGCCAGCTCACCACTTACCTGGTTGCAAGGCACCGGGGAGCTGTTTTTT
TRBV7-9	TRBD2	TRBJ2-2	-	CASSLFTSANTGELFF	TGTGCCAGCAGCTTATTTACTAGCGCGAACACCGGGGAGCTGTTTTTT
TRBV7-9	-	TRBJ2-6	-	CASSLGFSSGANVLTF	TGTGCCAGCAGCTTAGGATTTTCTTCTGGGGCCAACGTCCTGACTTTC
TRBV13	TRBD1	TRBJ1-1	-	CASSPDRVRMNTEAFF	TGTGCCAGCAGCCCCGACAGGGTCCGAATGAACACTGAAGCTTTCTTT
TRBV15	-	TRBJ1-1	-	CATSRDPGGREAFF	TGTGCCACCAGCAGAGATCCGGGGGGCAGGGAAGCTTTCTTT
TRBV28	-	TRBJ1-1	-	CASSFMAGAGTEAFF	TGTGCCAGCAGTTTTATGGCAGGGGCAGGTACTGAAGCTTTCTTT
TRBV27	-	TRBJ2-6	few	CASSFWSSGANVLTF	TGTGCCAGCAGTTTTTGGAGCTCTGGGGCCAACGTCCTGACTTTC
TRBV20-1	TRBD2	TRBJ2-7	-	CSAKERGYDEQYF	TGCAGTGCTAAGGAGCGGGGGTACGACGAGCAGTACTTC
TRBV12-3/TRBV12-4	TRBD2	TRBJ2-1	few	CASSLLLAGDSEQFF	TGTGCCAGCAGTCTCCTGCTAGCGGGGGACAGTGAGCAGTTCTTC
TRBV12-3/TRBV12-4	-	TRBJ2-5	few	CASSSRDSKETQYF	TGTGCCAGCAGTTCCCGGGACTCCAAAGAGACCCAGTACTTC
TRBV12-3/TRBV12-4	-	TRBJ1-3	-	CASSFAGSGNTIYF	TGTGCCAGCAGTTTTGCGGGCTCTGGAAACACCATATATTTT
TRBV7-3	TRBD2	TRBJ2-3	-	CASSSSGGAIDTQYF	TGTGCCAGCAGCTCTAGCGGGGGGGCCATTGATACGCAGTATTTT
TRBV12-5	-	TRBJ2-7	-	CASAEAYEQYF	TGTGCTAGCGCTGAAGCCTACGAGCAGTACTTC
TRBV12-3/TRBV12-4	TRBD2	TRBJ2-3	few	CASRPPGLGTDTQYF	TGTGCCAGCAGACCACCGGGACTAGGCACAGATACGCAGTATTTT
TRBV4-3	TRBD1	TRBJ2-7	-	CASSQETGETYEQYF	TGCGCCAGCAGCCAAGAAACAGGGGAAACCTACGAGCAGTACTTC
TRBV12-3/TRBV12-4	-	TRBJ2-2	few	CASSSPGGPPGTGELFF	TGTGCCAGCAGTTCCCCCGGGGGGCCTCCGGGCACCGGGGAGCTGTTTTTT
TRBV5-1	TRBD1	TRBJ2-2	few	CASSHLQGPTGELFF	TGCGCCAGCAGCCATTTACAGGGGCCCACCGGGGAGCTGTTTTTT
TRBV20-1	TRBD2	TRBJ2-1	-	CSARRPRSVAGEQFF	TGCAGTGCTAGGAGACCCAGATCCGTAGCGGGGGAGCAGTTCTTC
TRBV20-1	-	TRBJ1-1	-	CSARPPRIGTEAFF	TGCAGTGCTAGGCCCCCCCGGATTGGGACTGAAGCTTTCTTT
TRBV29-1	TRBD2	TRBJ2-1	-	CSVGGGGVYNEHFF	TGCAGCGTTGGGGGCGGGGGGGTCTACAATGAGCACTTCTTC
TRBV2	-	TRBJ2-3	-	CASSETPDTQYF	TGTGCCAGCAGTGAAACCCCAGATACGCAGTATTTT
TRBV7-2	-	TRBJ1-1	few	CASSLVQGTTEAFF	TGTGCCAGCAGCTTAGTTCAGGGTACCACTGAAGCTTTCTTT